This T cell receptor beta chain appears in the sequencing data of a study of post-analysis software for immune sequencing data. Study summary: Clinical courses comprised relapsing-remitting, secondary progressive and progressive-relapsing multiple sclerosis.

cDNA libraries for TCR beta contained unique molecular identifiers. T cells, about 0.9 to 11 million of them, yielded 500,000 to 600,000 cDNA molecules. TCRdb fed the PCR reads into MiXCR, producing one record per CDR3 protein. The sample contains roughly 570,000 distinct CDR3 sequences, 30% to 40% of which appear only once. Study findings and constraints: Those with multiple sclerosis, the patient group, showed significantly lower normalized Chao1 diversity than controls. The five TRBV segments detected at higher frequency in patients than in controls included TRBV5-6, TRBV5-1 and TRBV20-1. Samples made in the same batch grouped tightly together by F measure.

About this clonotype itself: Its antigen remains unknown.

V gave up 7 bases and J gave up 3 bases, with 12 bases separating them. CDR1 MDHEN and CDR2 SYDVKM come from the germline V gene. CDR3 size: 13 residues. This TCR came from a girl aged 2 to 17 with multiple sclerosis. V gene TRBV28 combines with J gene TRBJ1-2; maybe TRBD1 (5 bases). The material sequenced was blood. The CDR3 protein is CASTAGRHYGYTF. The CDR3 nucleotides read TGTGCCAGCACCGCGGGACGGCACTATGGCTACACCTTC.